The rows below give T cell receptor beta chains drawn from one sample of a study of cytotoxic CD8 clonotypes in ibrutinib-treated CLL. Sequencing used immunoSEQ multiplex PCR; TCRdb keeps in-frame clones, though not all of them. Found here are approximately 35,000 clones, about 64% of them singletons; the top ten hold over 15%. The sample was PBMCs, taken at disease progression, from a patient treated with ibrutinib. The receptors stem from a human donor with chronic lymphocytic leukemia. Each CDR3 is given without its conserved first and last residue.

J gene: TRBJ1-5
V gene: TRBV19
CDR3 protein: ASSHRDVGNQPQH

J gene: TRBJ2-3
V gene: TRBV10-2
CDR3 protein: ASSETINTQY

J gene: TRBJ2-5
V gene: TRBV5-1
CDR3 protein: ASSFQGLQETQY

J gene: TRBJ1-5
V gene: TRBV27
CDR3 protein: ASSSLGRGSQPQH

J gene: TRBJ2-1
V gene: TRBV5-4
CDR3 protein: ASSLSRGSSYNEQF

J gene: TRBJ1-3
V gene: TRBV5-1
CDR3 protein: ASAGGAGNTIY

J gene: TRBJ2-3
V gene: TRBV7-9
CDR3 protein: ASSTGTTSLVDTQY

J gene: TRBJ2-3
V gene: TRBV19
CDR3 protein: ASRGQGARADTQY

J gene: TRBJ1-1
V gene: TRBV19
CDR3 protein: ASSIAPRPNTEAF

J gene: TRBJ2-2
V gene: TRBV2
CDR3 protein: ASSELASNTGELF

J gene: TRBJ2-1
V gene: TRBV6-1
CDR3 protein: ASSEILIGGPYNEQF

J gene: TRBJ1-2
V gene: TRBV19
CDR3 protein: ASSWSPDYGYT

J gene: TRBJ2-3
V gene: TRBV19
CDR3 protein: ASRSSGSTDTQY

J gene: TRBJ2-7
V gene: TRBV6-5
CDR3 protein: ASSYSEGVGQY

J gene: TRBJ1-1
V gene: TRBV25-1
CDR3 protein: ASSSLTAEAF

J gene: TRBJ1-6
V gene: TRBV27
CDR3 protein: ASSSGTGRSPLH

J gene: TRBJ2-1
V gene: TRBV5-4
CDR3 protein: ASSTGLAGGQEQF

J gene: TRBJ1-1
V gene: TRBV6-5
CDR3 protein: ASSTRQGVIEAF

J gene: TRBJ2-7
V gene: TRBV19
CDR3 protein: ASSFSGQASSEQY

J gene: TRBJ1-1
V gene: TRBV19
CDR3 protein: ASSDRGPAGTEAF

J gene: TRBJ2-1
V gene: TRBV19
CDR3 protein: ASSPQVGPYDEQF

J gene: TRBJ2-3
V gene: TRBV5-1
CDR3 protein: ASSLLAGEPDTQY

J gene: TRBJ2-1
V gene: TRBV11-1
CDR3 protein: ASSLHRGSVNEQF

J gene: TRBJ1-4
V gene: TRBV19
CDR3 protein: ASSLNRGAATNEKLF

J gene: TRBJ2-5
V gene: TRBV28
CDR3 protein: ASSPLLAGGIQTQY

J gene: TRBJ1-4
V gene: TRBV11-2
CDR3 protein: ASSFDTTNEKLF

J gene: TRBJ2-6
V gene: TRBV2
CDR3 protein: ASRGQGSGANVLT

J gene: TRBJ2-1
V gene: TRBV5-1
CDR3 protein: ASSLGLVLTSYNEQF

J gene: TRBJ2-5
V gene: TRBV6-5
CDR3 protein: ASSYSSGTLVY

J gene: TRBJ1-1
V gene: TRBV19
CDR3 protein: ASRDRGPPTEAF

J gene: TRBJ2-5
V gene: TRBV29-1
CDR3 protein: SVSTSGVGETQY

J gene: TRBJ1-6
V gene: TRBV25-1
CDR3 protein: ASSEWIGQGDSPLH

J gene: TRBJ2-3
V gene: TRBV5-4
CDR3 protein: ASSFQGSSTDTQY

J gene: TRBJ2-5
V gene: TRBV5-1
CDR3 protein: ASSFYTSGAQETQY

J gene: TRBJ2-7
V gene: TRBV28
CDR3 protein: ASSPTTGTVYEQY

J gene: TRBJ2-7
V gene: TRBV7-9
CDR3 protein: ASSAHPTSGGTYEQY

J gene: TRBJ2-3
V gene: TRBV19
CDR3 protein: ASTRTGSGQDTQY

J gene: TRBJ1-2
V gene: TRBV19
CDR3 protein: ASSQSTNPNYGYT

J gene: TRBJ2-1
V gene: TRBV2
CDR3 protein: ASSVGGWQF

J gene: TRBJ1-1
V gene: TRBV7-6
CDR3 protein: ASRLPRDRSRKGAEAF

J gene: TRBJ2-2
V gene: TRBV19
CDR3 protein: ASSPPRGSSGELF

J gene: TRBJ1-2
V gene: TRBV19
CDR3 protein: ASSIATTDNYGYT

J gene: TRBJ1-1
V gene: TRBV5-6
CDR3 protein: ASSLYSWGNTEAF

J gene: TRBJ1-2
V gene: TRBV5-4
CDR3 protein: ASRRDREYDDYGYT

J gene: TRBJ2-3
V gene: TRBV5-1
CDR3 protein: ASSLEGRRTDTQY

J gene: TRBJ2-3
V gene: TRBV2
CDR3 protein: ASSELAGGTDTQY

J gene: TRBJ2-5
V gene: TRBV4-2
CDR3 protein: ASSPIQGVIQETQY

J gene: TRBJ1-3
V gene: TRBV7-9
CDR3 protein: ASISNGNTIY

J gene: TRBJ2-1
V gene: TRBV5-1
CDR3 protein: ASSVGDNNEQF

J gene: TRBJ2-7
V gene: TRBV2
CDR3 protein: ASSEASGHSYEQY